The clone carrying this T cell receptor beta chain was seen a few times. Antigen unknown. The entry originates in a study of vaccination and CD4 T cells after COVID-19. This sample's time point: late sampling 161 to 241 days after vaccination in a few convalescent patients. Specified treatment: approximately nine-day PBMC culture with coronavirus spike peptide pools or control peptides (ViraFEST assay). An Oncomine TCR Beta short-read assay was used to sequence the DNA from cultured CD4+ T cells. TCRdb analysed the PCR reads with MiXCR anew, one entry per CDR3 protein. The sample has tens of thousands of distinct CDR3 sequences, 43% seen once. This CDR3 spans 14 amino acids. Germline V CDR1 and CDR2: SGHTA, FQGTGA. V was clipped by 1 base and J by 5 bases, with 10 bases between them.

The TCR sequence derives from a human donor who had recovered from COVID-19. The chain couples TRBV7-3 to TRBJ2-3; D gene uncertain. The sample consisted of CD4+ T cells from blood, cultured in vitro, taken about 7 months after SARS-CoV-2 vaccination. This chain's CDR3 is CASSLNPGEDTQYF. The DNA of the CDR3 is TGTGCCAGCAGCTTAAATCCTGGGGAAGATACGCAGTATTTT.